What follows are 23 T cell receptor beta chains derived from one specimen sequenced in a study of long-term antiretroviral therapy in people with HIV. Sequencing used immunoSEQ v3.0 at survey level. Produced via immunoSEQ multiplex PCR; TCRdb's table is partial and in-frame only. This sample has about 32,000 clones, with almost 85% found just once. Sequencing was performed on unsorted PBMCs, taken roughly 3.5 years after starting antiretroviral therapy. The receptors stem from a man aged 18 to 30 with HIV.

The CDR3 protein is CASSPFPGLSASSYNEQFF. The CDR3 nucleotides read TGTGCCAGCTCACCATTCCCGGGGCTGAGCGCGAGCTCCTACAATGAGCAGTTCTTC. The V and J genes are TRBV18 and TRBJ2-1, with D possibly being TRBD1 or TRBD2 (5 bases each). The CDR3 covers 19 residues. From germline, CDR1 is KGHSH and CDR2 LQKENI. The V gene lost 2 bases and the J gene lost 0 bases, with 20 bases spanning the gap.

The chain couples TRBV4-1 to TRBJ1-5; TRBD1 aligns across 7 bases. Unmatched junction bases numbered 4, after V lost 5 bases and J lost 6 bases. CDR3 length: 13 residues. Per the germline V gene, CDR1 is MGHRA and CDR2 is YSYEKL. Here the CDR3 DNA reads TGCGCCAGCAGCGAACAGGGGACTCAGCCCCAGCATTTT. This gives the protein CASSEQGTQPQHF.

This chain joins TRBV5-6 and TRBJ2-7; TRBD2 aligns across 8 bases. The V gene's germline CDR1 is SGHDT and CDR2 YYEEEE. The J segment lost 2 bases and the V segment lost 2 bases, leaving 9 bases of the junction unmatched. The length of the CDR3 is 16 residues. CDR3 region: CASSFRRTGGPYEQYF. CDR3 nucleotides: TGTGCCAGCAGCTTTAGAAGGACGGGAGGGCCCTACGAGCAGTACTTC.

This chain links TRBV7-9 with TRBJ1-2, with 10 bases lining up with TRBD1. From germline, CDR1 is SEHNR and CDR2 FQNEAQ (reference sequence). V lost 4 bases, J lost 4 bases, and 0 bases stayed unmatched. The CDR3 covers 13 residues. The CDR3 is CASSWTGGYGYTF. CDR3 coding DNA: TGTGCCAGCAGCTGGACAGGGGGCTATGGCTACACCTTC.

The chain employs TRBV28 and TRBJ2-3, with 8 bases aligning to TRBD2. Germline assignment: CDR1 MDHEN and CDR2 SYDVKM. Trimming cost V 5 bases and J 3 bases; bases outside gene matches: 7. The CDR3 has 15 amino acids. In nucleotides, the CDR3 is TGTGCCAGCAGTCCCCCAGCGGGAGTTACAGATACGCAGTATTTT. Encoded protein: CASSPPAGVTDTQYF.

The CDR3 sequence: CASTPGLLGYEQYF. Here the CDR3 DNA reads TGTGCCAGTACCCCGGGACTTCTGGGCTACGAGCAGTACTTC. The chain is built from TRBV19 and TRBJ2-7; a possible D gene is TRBD2 (6 bases). The CDR3 has 14 residues. The germline gives CDR1 LNHDA, CDR2 SQIVND (reference sequence). With 7 bases removed from V and 3 bases from J, the gap between germline ends came to 16 bases.

The table lists this clone with a count of one. This sequence joins TRBV18 and TRBJ2-7, with 10 bases fitting TRBD1. Trimming removed 1 base from V and 2 bases from J; junction bases left unmatched: 8. The germline V gene encodes CDR1 KGHSH and CDR2 LQKENI. The CDR3 consists of 17 residues. The CDR3 is CASSPRDRGTSTYEQYF. The CDR3 bases are TGTGCCAGCTCACCACGGGACAGGGGCACATCGACCTACGAGCAGTACTTC.

J is TRBJ1-3 and V is TRBV5-5; no definite D call. Trimming removed 2 bases from V and 6 bases from J, with 12 bases in between. The germline V gene encodes CDR1 SGHKS and CDR2 YYEKEE (reference sequence). The CDR3 runs 14 residues. The CDR3 DNA sequence: TGTGCCAGCAGCTTCGGTTTGAAGGAAAACACCATATATTTT. It specifies CASSFGLKENTIYF.

This clone was found a few times. The chain uses TRBV4-2 and TRBJ1-1, with a tentative D call TRBD1 (6 bases). V lost 3 bases to trimming and J lost 0 bases, with 17 bases between them. Germline assignment: CDR1 LGHNA and CDR2 YNFKEQ. The CDR3 consists of 17 residues. The CDR3 sequence is CASSHIMGQLMNTEAFF. The CDR3 nucleotides are TGTGCCAGCAGCCATATTATGGGACAACTAATGAACACTGAAGCTTTCTTT.

This rearrangement joins TRBV6-5 to TRBJ1-1; no clear D. The ends were cut back, 8 bases at V and 1 base at J, with 5 bases in the middle. The germline gives CDR1 MNHEY, CDR2 SVGAGI. The CDR3 runs to 11 residues. The CDR3 reads CASGPNTEAFF. CDR3 bases: TGTGCCAGCGGCCCGAACACTGAAGCTTTCTTT.

This clone was observed a handful of times. The chain couples TRBV28 to TRBJ2-7; perhaps TRBD1 as D (7 bases). The length of the CDR3 is 15 residues. V was clipped by 8 bases and J by 3 bases, with 20 bases between them. Germline CDR1 and CDR2: MDHEN and SYDVKM. The CDR3 here is CASGTGGQSNYEQYF. The DNA of the CDR3 is TGTGCCAGCGGGACCGGGGGACAGTCTAACTACGAGCAGTACTTC.

This clone was seen a single time. This chain links TRBV5-1 with TRBJ2-1; D perhaps matches TRBD2 (5 bases). Trimming took off 3 bases at V and 6 bases at J, with 19 bases between the two ends. This CDR3 region has 16 residues. CDR1 and CDR2 from the germline V gene are SGHRS and YFSETQ. Here the CDR3 DNA reads TGCGCCAGCAGCTCCCCAGCGGCCTCGACGACCAATGAGCAGTTCTTC. Protein product: CASSSPAASTTNEQFF. Together with reference TRBV5-1 and TRBJ2-1, the CDR3 gives the full variable domain: KAGVTQTPRYLIKTRGQQVTLSCSPISGHRSVSWYQQTPGQGLQFLFEYFSETQRNKGNFPGRFSGRQFSNSRSEMNVSTLELGDSALYLCASSSPAASTTNEQFFGPGTRLTVL.

CDR3 in amino acids: CASSSGTPQEAFF. Here the CDR3 DNA reads TGTGCCAGCAGTTCGGGGACGCCACAGGAGGCTTTCTTT. J is TRBJ1-1 and V is TRBV6-6, with D possibly TRBD1 on 5 matching bases. This CDR3 comprises 13 residues. Germline CDR1 MNHNY, CDR2 SVGAGI (reference sequence). V was cut by 4 bases and J by 11 bases, with 17 bases left in between.

The chain links TRBV7-2 to TRBJ1-5; 7 nucleotides line up with TRBD1. Per the germline V gene, CDR1 is SGHTA and CDR2 is FQGNSA. The V gene end was trimmed by 5 bases and the J gene end by 4 bases; junction bases not matched to a gene: 5. This CDR3 is built from 14 residues. The CDR3 DNA reads TGTGCCAGCAGCCAGGGGACAGCTAATCAGCCCCAGCATTTT. Its translation is CASSQGTANQPQHF.

The chain combines TRBV28 with TRBJ2-1, with 9 positions matching TRBD2. The CDR3 length is 15 residues. After removal of 3 bases from V and 8 bases from J, the junction contained 8 bases not matched to a gene. Germline V gene sequence: CDR1 MDHEN, CDR2 SYDVKM. CDR3 sequence: CASSFGTSLDDEQFF. The DNA of the CDR3 is TGTGCCAGCAGTTTCGGGACTAGCTTAGACGATGAGCAGTTCTTC.

This clone has a handful of counts. The chain is built from TRBV5-1 and TRBJ2-7, with 11 bases matching TRBD1. V trimming: 4 bases; J trimming: 3 bases; junction bases outside the gene matches: 3. This CDR3 region has 14 residues. Germline V gene data show CDR1 as SGHRS and CDR2 as YFSETQ. DNA of the CDR3: TGCGCCAGCAGCATGGGACAGGGGGACTACGAGCAGTACTTC. Protein product: CASSMGQGDYEQYF.

The V call is TRBV5-1, the J call TRBJ1-1; 10 bases are shared with TRBD1. The CDR3 runs to 16 residues. The trim removed 6 bases at V and 4 bases at J, leaving 12 bases unmatched. Germline CDR1 is SGHRS and CDR2 is YFSETQ. The CDR3 DNA reads TGCGCCAGCACCCCTGACAGGGGGCGCGGAGGCACTGAAGCTTTCTTT. Protein product: CASTPDRGRGGTEAFF. Drawing the rest from reference TRBV5-1 and TRBJ1-1, the complete variable domain is KAGVTQTPRYLIKTRGQQVTLSCSPISGHRSVSWYQQTPGQGLQFLFEYFSETQRNKGNFPGRFSGRQFSNSRSEMNVSTLELGDSALYLCASTPDRGRGGTEAFFGQGTRLTVV.

The V and J genes are TRBV25-1 and TRBJ2-5, with D maybe TRBD1 (6 bases). The CDR3 has 16 amino acids. Germline values: CDR1 MGHDK, CDR2 SYGVNS. V was clipped by 3 bases and J by 4 bases, with 18 bases between them. The CDR3 nucleotides are TGTGCCAGCAGTGACCTTAAGGGGGAAATCGGAGAGACCCAGTACTTC. This gives the protein CASSDLKGEIGETQYF.

A single count supports this clone. The chain uses TRBV7-9 and TRBJ1-1; D may be TRBD1 (5 bases). Germline CDR1 and CDR2: SEHNR and FQNEAQ (reference sequence). Trimming took off 5 bases at V and 3 bases at J, with 13 bases between the two ends. The CDR3 runs 14 residues. The CDR3 loop is CASSVSGGDTEAFF. The DNA of the CDR3 is TGTGCCAGCAGCGTCTCCGGGGGGGACACTGAAGCTTTCTTT.

The chain combines TRBV25-1 with TRBJ1-2; D is perhaps TRBD1 (5 bases). Germline V gene sequence: CDR1 MGHDK, CDR2 SYGVNS. The CDR3 spans 13 residues. V was pared by 3 bases and J by 3 bases, with 8 bases between. The CDR3 DNA follows: TGTGCCAGCAGTGAGGGACTTCACTATGGCTACACCTTC. This sequence encodes CASSEGLHYGYTF.

The gene calls are TRBV11-2 and TRBJ1-1; D is ambiguous. Germline loops: CDR1 SGHAT, CDR2 FQNNGV. The CDR3 spans 14 residues. The ends were cut back, 2 bases at V and 8 bases at J, with 15 bases in the middle. The CDR3 bases are TGTGCCAGCAGCTTATCGAAGGTTTGGGTGGAAGCTTTCTTT. As protein: CASSLSKVWVEAFF.

V and J are TRBV7-2 and TRBJ2-7; D may be TRBD1 or TRBD2 (5 bases each). The CDR3 is 13 amino acids. Germline V CDR1 and CDR2: SGHTA, FQGNSA. V lost 3 bases and J 3 bases, leaving 9 bases between the germline ends. CDR3 sequence (DNA): TGTGCCAGCAGCTTCCGGGACGTCTACGAGCAGTACTTC. It specifies CASSFRDVYEQYF.

The chain uses TRBV5-1 and TRBJ1-1, with D possibly TRBD1 on 5 matching bases. Germline values: CDR1 SGHRS, CDR2 YFSETQ. The ends were cut back, 3 bases at V and 8 bases at J, with 14 bases in the middle. The CDR3 covers 13 residues. As DNA, the CDR3 is TGCGCCAGCAGCTCTCACACAGGCAAGGAAGCTTTCTTT. It is translated as CASSSHTGKEAFF.